This entry features one T cell receptor (beta chain) sequence. What antigen it recognizes has not been identified. No base quality values were provided; no much bigger clone lies one nucleotide off. The data belong to a study (dated by TCRdb to between 2021 and 2022). Study-wide findings and limitations: According to the authors, more investigation is needed, including longitudinal sampling and evaluation of a control group.

Survey-level sequencing on the immunoSEQ platform was used to profile TCR beta chain repertoires. Regarding the original processing steps: Repertoire diversity was measured with the inverse Simpson index, and CDR3 amino acid length spectratypes and V-J pairing frequencies were compared. Clonotypes specific to SARS-CoV-2, CMV, influenza A and EBV were annotated by matching TCR beta CDR3 sequences against VDJdb. TCRdb's version of the immuneACCESS table is confined to in-frame rearrangements and falls short of the full clone set. An unresolved V gene accounts for under half of the shortfall where checked; the remainder is of unknown origin. D and trimming come from the DNA, and the V and J calls and clone size come from that table. The sample records approximately 50,000 clones, 85% to 95% of which are singletons. Roughly 10% of the sample is taken by the ten largest. For CDR1 and CDR2, the germline V gene lists WSHSY and SAAADI. The CDR3 starts with the cysteine, ends with the phenylalanine, and has 13 residues. Only CDR3 DNA is held: 39 bases, read in frame from base 1. Between the V and J ends, shortened by 8 bases and 2 bases respectively, the junction contains 12 bases.

PBMCs were isolated from peripheral blood, and TCR beta sequencing was performed on genomic DNA from unsorted PBMCs. The sample consisted of PBMCs. The TCR comes from a man aged 35-49 years with rheumatoid arthritis. The chain is encoded by TRBV10-2 joined to TRBJ1-2; the D gene cannot be resolved reliably. This receptor has the CDR3 CASATDRNYGYTF. The nucleotides read TGCGCCAGCGCTACAGACCGGAACTATGGCTACACCTTC.